This entry lists 11 T cell receptor beta chains sequenced from one sample in a study of T cells after yellow fever vaccination. Using its own MiXCR run on the 5' RACE reads, TCRdb lists one record per CDR3 protein. The table includes just under 600,000 distinct CDR3 sequences, roughly 14% detected once. The sequencing here drew on PBMCs, taken on the day of the yellow fever booster vaccination. The receptors were sampled from a young man who received the YFV17D yellow fever vaccine.

On this clonotype itself: Likely a read error: the CDR3 ends without its conserved phenylalanine or tryptophan. V usage is TRBV5-1 and J usage is TRBJ2-3; D not resolved. The V end lost 4 bases, the J end lost 4 bases, and 10 bases lay between the germline ends. CDR3 length: 13 amino acids. In germline, CDR1 is SGHRS, CDR2 YFSETQ. The CDR3 nucleotides read TGCGCCAGCAGCCCCCACGTCGCAGATACGCAGTATTCT. It encodes CASSPHVADTQYS.

J is TRBJ1-6 and V is TRBV6-5; D gene unclear. Trimming removed 3 bases at V and 4 bases at J, with 7 bases between. The CDR3 consists of 14 residues. Germline loops: CDR1 MNHEY, CDR2 SVGAGI. Written as DNA, the CDR3 is TGTGCCAGCAGTTATTCCCAGTATAATTCACCCCTCCACTTT. The encoded protein is CASSYSQYNSPLHF.

This clonotype was recorded a few times. This chain uses TRBV4-3 with TRBJ2-5; a possible D gene is TRBD1 (5 bases). Germline lookup yields CDR1 LGHNA and CDR2 YSLEER. Trimming took off 0 bases at V and 2 bases at J, with 10 bases between the two ends. This CDR3 region has 15 residues. The CDR3, as DNA: TGCGCCAGCAGCCAAGATTGGGGCGGACAAGAGACCCAGTACTTC. Its protein product is CASSQDWGGQETQYF.

This clonotype was recorded at least ten times. The genes are TRBV20-1 and TRBJ2-3; 12 nucleotides align to TRBD2. Germline V CDR1 and CDR2: DFQATT, SNEGSKA (reference sequence). The ends lost 6 bases at V and 0 bases at J; junction bases unmatched: 7. CDR3 length: 16 residues. CDR3 residues: CSALAGGLPSTDTQYF. The CDR3 DNA reads TGCAGTGCACTAGCGGGAGGCCTACCCAGCACAGATACGCAGTATTTT.

This clonotype turned up a few times. The rearrangement joins TRBV5-1 to TRBJ2-7, with D possibly matching TRBD1 (6 bases). The ends were cut back, 3 bases at V and 4 bases at J, with 20 bases in the middle. Germline CDR1 SGHRS, CDR2 YFSETQ. CDR3 length: 16 amino acids. CDR3 residues: CASSSPGLTGWYEQYF. In nucleotides, the CDR3 is TGCGCCAGCAGCTCTCCCGGGCTAACAGGGTGGTACGAGCAGTACTTC.

This chain uses TRBV6-5 with TRBJ2-5; D unresolved. The CDR3 has 17 amino acids. Trimming shortened V by 2 bases and J by 9 bases, and 25 bases separated the two germline ends. Germline CDR1 reads MNHEY; CDR2 reads SVGAGI. In DNA form, the CDR3 reads TGTGCCAGCAGTTACAGTCCTTCGACTCGCCCGTCCGAGGCCCAGTACTTC. Translation gives CASSYSPSTRPSEAQYF.

The sample holds a few counts of this clonotype. This chain connects TRBV5-4 to TRBJ2-1; TRBD2 matches 7 bases. The CDR3 loop spans 13 amino acids. Germline V gene sequence: CDR1 SGHNT, CDR2 YYREEE (reference sequence). Trimming at V came to 4 bases and at J to 9 bases, leaving 7 bases not matched to a gene. The CDR3: CASSEVTSREQFF. CDR3 coding DNA: TGTGCCAGCAGCGAGGTGACTAGCCGTGAGCAGTTCTTC. Full variable domain (remainder filled in from reference TRBV5-4 and TRBJ2-1): ETGVTQSPTHLIKTRGQQVTLRCSSQSGHNTVSWYQQALGQGPQFIFQYYREEENGRGNFPPRFSGLQFPNYSSELNVNALELDDSALYLCASSEVTSREQFFGPGTRLTVL.

V usage is TRBV5-1 and J usage is TRBJ2-5; 9 bases agree with TRBD2. With 7 bases clipped from V and 5 bases from J, the junction kept 12 bases outside the gene matches. Per germline, CDR1 SGHRS and CDR2 YFSETQ. The CDR3 consists of 15 residues. The CDR3 DNA is TGCGCCAGCGGCCCGCTCGGGACTAGCACTGAGACCCAGTACTTC. It codes for CASGPLGTSTETQYF.

The chain recombines TRBV24-1 with TRBJ2-3; D is tentatively TRBD1 or TRBD2 (5 bases each). CDR1 KGHDR and CDR2 SFDVKD come from the germline V gene. The CDR3 length is 14 residues. Between the trimmed V and J ends, which lost 5 bases and 2 bases, there was a span of 10 bases. The chain's CDR3 is CATSGSGPTDTQYF. Here the CDR3 DNA reads TGTGCCACCAGTGGGTCGGGGCCCACAGATACGCAGTATTTT.

This clonotype was seen only a few times. For the CDR3, the DNA is TGTGCCAGTAGTATACTCAGTACCGGGGAGCTGTTTTTT. Amino acid sequence: CASSILSTGELFF. The V and J genes are TRBV19 and TRBJ2-2, with D uncertain. CDR1 and CDR2 from the germline V gene are LNHDA and SQIVND (reference sequence). V lost 2 bases, J lost 5 bases, and 6 bases lay in between. This CDR3 is 13 amino acids long.

In this sample, this clonotype turned up once. V is TRBV13 and J is TRBJ2-7; possible D gene TRBD2, 5 bases. Trimming cost V 5 bases and J 5 bases, with 19 bases left between them. Germline V lookup: CDR1 PRHDT, CDR2 FYEKMQ (reference sequence). The CDR3 is made up of 15 amino acids. The CDR3 coding sequence is TGTGCCAGCAGCCAACTGACTTTAAAGCGGCACGAGCAGTACTTC. The encoded protein is CASSQLTLKRHEQYF.